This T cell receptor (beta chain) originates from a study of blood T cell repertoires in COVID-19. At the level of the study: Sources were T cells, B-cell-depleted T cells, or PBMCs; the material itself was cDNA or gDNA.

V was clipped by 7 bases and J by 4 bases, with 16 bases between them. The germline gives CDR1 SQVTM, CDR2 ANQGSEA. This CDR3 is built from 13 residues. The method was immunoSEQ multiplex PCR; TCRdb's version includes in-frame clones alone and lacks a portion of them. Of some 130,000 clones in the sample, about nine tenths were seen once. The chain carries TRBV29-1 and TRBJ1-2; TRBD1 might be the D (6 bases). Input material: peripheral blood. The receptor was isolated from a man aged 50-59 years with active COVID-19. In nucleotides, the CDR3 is TGCAGCGCTCGGGGGGGACACATCTATGGCTACACCTTC. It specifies CSARGGHIYGYTF.